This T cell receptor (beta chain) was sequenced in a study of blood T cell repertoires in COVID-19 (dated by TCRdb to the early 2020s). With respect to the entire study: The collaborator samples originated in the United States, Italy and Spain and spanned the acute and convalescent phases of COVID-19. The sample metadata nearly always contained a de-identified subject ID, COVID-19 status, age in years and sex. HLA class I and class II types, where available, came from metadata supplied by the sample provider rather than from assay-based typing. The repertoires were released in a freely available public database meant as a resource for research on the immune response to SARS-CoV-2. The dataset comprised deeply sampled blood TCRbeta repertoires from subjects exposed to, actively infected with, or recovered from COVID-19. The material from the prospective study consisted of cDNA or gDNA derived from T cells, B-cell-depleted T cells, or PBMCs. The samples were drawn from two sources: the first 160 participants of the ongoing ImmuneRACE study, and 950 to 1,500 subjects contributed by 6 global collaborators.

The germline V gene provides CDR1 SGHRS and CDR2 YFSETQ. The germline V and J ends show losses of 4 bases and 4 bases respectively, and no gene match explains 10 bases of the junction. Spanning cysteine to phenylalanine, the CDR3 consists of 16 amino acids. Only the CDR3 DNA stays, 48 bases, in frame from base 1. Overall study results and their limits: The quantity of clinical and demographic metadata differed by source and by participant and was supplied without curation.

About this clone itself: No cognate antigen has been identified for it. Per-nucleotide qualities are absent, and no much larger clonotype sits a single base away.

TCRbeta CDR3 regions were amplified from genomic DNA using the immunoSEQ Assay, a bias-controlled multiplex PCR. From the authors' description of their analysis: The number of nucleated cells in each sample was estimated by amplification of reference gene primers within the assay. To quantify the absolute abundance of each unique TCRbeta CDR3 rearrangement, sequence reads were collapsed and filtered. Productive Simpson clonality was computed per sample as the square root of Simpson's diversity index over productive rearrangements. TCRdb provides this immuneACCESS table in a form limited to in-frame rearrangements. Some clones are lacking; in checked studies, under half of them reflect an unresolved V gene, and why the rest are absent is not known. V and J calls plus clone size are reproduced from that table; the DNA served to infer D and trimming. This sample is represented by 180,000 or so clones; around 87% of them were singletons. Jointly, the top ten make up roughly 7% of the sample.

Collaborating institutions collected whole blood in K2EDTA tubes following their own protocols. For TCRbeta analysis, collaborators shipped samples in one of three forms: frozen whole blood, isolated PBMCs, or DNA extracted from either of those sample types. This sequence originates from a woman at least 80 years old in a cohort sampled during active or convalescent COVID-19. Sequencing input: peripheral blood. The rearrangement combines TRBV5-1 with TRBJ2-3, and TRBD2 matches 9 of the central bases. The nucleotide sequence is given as TGCGCCAGCAGCGGTCTTGAGGCGGGGGGGCCAGATACGCAGTATTTT. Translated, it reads CASSGLEAGGPDTQYF.